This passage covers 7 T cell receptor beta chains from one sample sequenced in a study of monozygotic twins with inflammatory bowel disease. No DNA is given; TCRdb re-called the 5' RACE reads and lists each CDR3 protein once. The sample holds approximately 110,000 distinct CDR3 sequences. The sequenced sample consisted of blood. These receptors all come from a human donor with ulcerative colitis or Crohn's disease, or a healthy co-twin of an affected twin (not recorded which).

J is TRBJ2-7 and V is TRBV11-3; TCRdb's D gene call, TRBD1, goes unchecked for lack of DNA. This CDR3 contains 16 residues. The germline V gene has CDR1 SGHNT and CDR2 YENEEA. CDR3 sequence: CASSLTTGQGRHEQYF.

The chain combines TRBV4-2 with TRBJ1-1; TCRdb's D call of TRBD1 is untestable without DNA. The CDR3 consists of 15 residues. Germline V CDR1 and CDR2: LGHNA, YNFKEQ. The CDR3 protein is CASSNFDRGNTEAFF.

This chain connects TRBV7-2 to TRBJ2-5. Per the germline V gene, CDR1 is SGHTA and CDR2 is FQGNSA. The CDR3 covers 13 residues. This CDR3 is CASSLPGEETQYF.

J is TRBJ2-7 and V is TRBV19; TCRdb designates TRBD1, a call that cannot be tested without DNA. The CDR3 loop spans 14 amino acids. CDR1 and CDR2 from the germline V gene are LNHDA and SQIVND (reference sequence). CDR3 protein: CASSMGPSPYEQYF.

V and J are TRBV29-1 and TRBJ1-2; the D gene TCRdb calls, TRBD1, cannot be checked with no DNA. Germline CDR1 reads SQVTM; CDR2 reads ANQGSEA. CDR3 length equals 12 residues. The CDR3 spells CSVEDRGRGYTF. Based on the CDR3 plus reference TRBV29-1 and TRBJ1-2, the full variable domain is SAVISQKPSRDICQRGTSLTIQCQVDSQVTMMFWYRQQPGQSLTLIATANQGSEATYESGFVIDKFPISRPNLTFSTLTVSNMSPEDSSIYLCSVEDRGRGYTFGSGTRLTVV.

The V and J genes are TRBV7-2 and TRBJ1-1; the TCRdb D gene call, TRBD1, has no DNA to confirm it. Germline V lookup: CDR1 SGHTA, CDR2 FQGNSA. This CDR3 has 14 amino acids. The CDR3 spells CASSLRQGRTEAFF.

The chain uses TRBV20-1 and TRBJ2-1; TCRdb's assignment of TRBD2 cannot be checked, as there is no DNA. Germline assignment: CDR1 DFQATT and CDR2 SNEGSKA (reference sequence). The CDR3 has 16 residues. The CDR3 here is CSARDFGAGVYNEQFF.